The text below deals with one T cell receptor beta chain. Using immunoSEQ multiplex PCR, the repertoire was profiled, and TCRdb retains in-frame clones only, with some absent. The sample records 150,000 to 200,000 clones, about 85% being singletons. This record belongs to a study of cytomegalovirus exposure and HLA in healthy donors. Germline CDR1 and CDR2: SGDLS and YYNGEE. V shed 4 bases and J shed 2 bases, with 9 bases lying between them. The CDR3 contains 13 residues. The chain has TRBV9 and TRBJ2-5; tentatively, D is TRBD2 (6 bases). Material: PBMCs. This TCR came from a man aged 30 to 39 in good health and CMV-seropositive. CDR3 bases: TGTGCCAGCAGCTTTGGGGGGCAAGAGACCCAGTACTTC. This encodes CASSFGGQETQYF. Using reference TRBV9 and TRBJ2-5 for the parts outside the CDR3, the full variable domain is DSGVTQTPKHLITATGQRVTLRCSPRSGDLSVYWYQQSLDQGLQFLIQYYNGEERAKGNILERFSAQQFPDLHSELNLSSLELGDSALYFCASSFGGQETQYFGPGTRLLVL.